The rows below give T cell receptor beta chains drawn from one sample of a study of cytomegalovirus exposure and HLA in healthy donors. The repertoire was sequenced with immunoSEQ multiplex PCR; TCRdb's copy has only in-frame clones and lacks some. The repertoire holds more than 200,000 clones, over 65% seen once, with roughly 15% in the top ten. The material sequenced was PBMCs. These TCRs come from a man in his forties or fifties in good health and CMV-seronegative. Both conserved end residues are part of each CDR3. D genes are given only for firm matches. A row's size may be missing; if present it is once, few, many or a size class.

CDR3 length: 15
clone size: .
D gene: TRBD1
J gene: TRBJ1-2
V gene: TRBV18
CDR3 DNA: TGTGCCAGCTCACCACAGGCAGGGGGCCTTTATGGCTACACCTTC
CDR3 protein: CASSPQAGGLYGYTF

CDR3 length: 17
clone size: .
D gene: .
J gene: TRBJ2-7
V gene: TRBV12-5
CDR3 DNA: TGTGCTAGTGGTTTGGTACCCAGGGGCCCCAGCTCCTACGAGCAGTACTTC
CDR3 protein: CASGLVPRGPSSYEQYF

CDR3 length: 14
clone size: .
D gene: TRBD2
J gene: TRBJ2-5
V gene: TRBV29-1
CDR3 DNA: TGCAGCGTTGATGAGCGGGGAAACCAAGAGACCCAGTACTTC
CDR3 protein: CSVDERGNQETQYF

CDR3 length: 17
clone size: .
D gene: TRBD1
J gene: TRBJ1-5
V gene: TRBV28
CDR3 DNA: TGTGCCAGCAGTTTCCGGGACAGGGGAAGGGGCAATCAGCCCCAGCATTTT
CDR3 protein: CASSFRDRGRGNQPQHF

CDR3 length: 15
clone size: .
D gene: TRBD1
J gene: TRBJ2-7
V gene: TRBV27
CDR3 DNA: TGTGCCAGCAGTTTACCGGGACAGGGGTTCTACGAGCAGTACTTC
CDR3 protein: CASSLPGQGFYEQYF

CDR3 length: 12
clone size: .
D gene: .
J gene: TRBJ2-7
V gene: TRBV19
CDR3 DNA: TGTGCCAGTAGTAACCGAGCCTACGAGCAGTACTTC
CDR3 protein: CASSNRAYEQYF

CDR3 length: 16
clone size: .
D gene: .
J gene: TRBJ1-2
V gene: TRBV7-9
CDR3 DNA: TGTGCCAGCAGCTTCGCAACAGGGAATTTAATAGGTGGCTACACCTTC
CDR3 protein: CASSFATGNLIGGYTF

CDR3 length: 14
clone size: .
D gene: .
J gene: TRBJ2-1
V gene: TRBV7-3
CDR3 DNA: TGTGCCAGCAGCGTAAGGGGCGGAAACAATGAGCAGTTCTTC
CDR3 protein: CASSVRGGNNEQFF

CDR3 length: 15
clone size: .
D gene: TRBD2
J gene: TRBJ2-1
V gene: TRBV5-4
CDR3 DNA: TGTGCCAGCAGCGTTATAGCGGGAGCCCTCGATGAGCAGTTCTTC
CDR3 protein: CASSVIAGALDEQFF

CDR3 length: 15
clone size: .
D gene: .
J gene: TRBJ2-2
V gene: TRBV4-3
CDR3 DNA: TGCGCCAGCAGCCAAGATCGGGTCCGGGGGTGGGAGCTGTTTTTT
CDR3 protein: CASSQDRVRGWELFF

CDR3 length: 12
clone size: .
D gene: .
J gene: TRBJ2-1
V gene: TRBV29-1
CDR3 DNA: TGCAGCGTCCCCGCTCCAGGGGATGAGCAGTTCTTC
CDR3 protein: CSVPAPGDEQFF

CDR3 length: 13
clone size: many
D gene: .
J gene: TRBJ2-7
V gene: TRBV29-1
CDR3 DNA: TGCAGCGTTGCTCGGGACATCACCTACGAGCAGTACTTC
CDR3 protein: CSVARDITYEQYF

CDR3 length: 16
clone size: .
D gene: .
J gene: TRBJ2-5
V gene: TRBV5-1
CDR3 DNA: TGCGCCAGCAGCTTGGCCGTCGGGGGTAACCAAGAGACCCAGTACTTC
CDR3 protein: CASSLAVGGNQETQYF

CDR3 length: 16
clone size: few
D gene: TRBD2
J gene: TRBJ2-7
V gene: TRBV7-2
CDR3 DNA: TGTGCCAGCAGCGAATACCCGGGACTAGCCTTATACGAGCAGTACTTC
CDR3 protein: CASSEYPGLALYEQYF

CDR3 length: 13
clone size: .
D gene: .
J gene: TRBJ1-3
V gene: TRBV6-5
CDR3 DNA: TGTGCCAGCAGTAGCGGCTCTGGAAACACCATATATTTT
CDR3 protein: CASSSGSGNTIYF

CDR3 length: 14
clone size: .
D gene: .
J gene: TRBJ1-4
V gene: TRBV5-1
CDR3 DNA: TGCGCCAGCAGCTTGGGCGGGGTAAATGAAAAACTGTTTTTT
CDR3 protein: CASSLGGVNEKLFF

CDR3 length: 14
clone size: .
D gene: TRBD1
J gene: TRBJ2-1
V gene: TRBV5-4
CDR3 DNA: TGTGCCAGCAGCCGAGACAGGGGGCGCAATGAGCAGTTCTTC
CDR3 protein: CASSRDRGRNEQFF

CDR3 length: 15
clone size: .
D gene: TRBD1
J gene: TRBJ2-5
V gene: TRBV5-1
CDR3 DNA: TGCGCCAGCAGCCCCCCCGGGACAGGGTGGGAGACCCAGTACTTC
CDR3 protein: CASSPPGTGWETQYF

CDR3 length: 16
clone size: once
D gene: TRBD1
J gene: TRBJ2-5
V gene: TRBV27
CDR3 DNA: TGTGCCAGCAGCCGGGCCGGGACAGGGGCCAAAGAGGCCCAGTACTTC
CDR3 protein: CASSRAGTGAKEAQYF

CDR3 length: 14
clone size: .
D gene: .
J gene: TRBJ2-7
V gene: TRBV7-9
CDR3 DNA: TGTGCCAGCAGCCCCGGAGTAGCGGTATACGAGCAGTACTTC
CDR3 protein: CASSPGVAVYEQYF

CDR3 length: 12
clone size: .
D gene: .
J gene: TRBJ2-1
V gene: TRBV10-3
CDR3 DNA: TGTGCCATCAGTGAGTCGGGAGCTGAGCAGTTCTTC
CDR3 protein: CAISESGAEQFF

CDR3 length: 18
clone size: .
D gene: .
J gene: TRBJ2-3
V gene: TRBV4-3
CDR3 DNA: TGCGCCAGCAGCCAAGATCGGGCTAGCGCCCCTCCTAGTTCGACGCAGTATTTT
CDR3 protein: CASSQDRASAPPSSTQYF

CDR3 length: 19
clone size: .
D gene: .
J gene: TRBJ2-1
V gene: TRBV5-1
CDR3 DNA: TGCGCCAGCAGCTTGGGGCCTTTATCGGCAGGGGCCTTATACAATGAGCAGTTCTTC
CDR3 protein: CASSLGPLSAGALYNEQFF

CDR3 length: 16
clone size: .
D gene: TRBD2
J gene: TRBJ2-7
V gene: TRBV5-4
CDR3 DNA: TGTGCCAGCAGCCCGCGGACTAGCGGGAGCCAATACGAGCAGTACTTC
CDR3 protein: CASSPRTSGSQYEQYF

CDR3 length: 14
clone size: .
D gene: .
J gene: TRBJ1-1
V gene: TRBV18
CDR3 DNA: TGTGCCAGCTCCCCCCCCGACACGAACACTGAAGCTTTCTTT
CDR3 protein: CASSPPDTNTEAFF

CDR3 length: 13
clone size: .
D gene: TRBD2
J gene: TRBJ2-7
V gene: TRBV27
CDR3 DNA: TGTGCCAGCAGTTTAGCGGGAGGGCTCGAGCAGTACTTC
CDR3 protein: CASSLAGGLEQYF

CDR3 length: 15
clone size: .
D gene: .
J gene: TRBJ1-3
V gene: TRBV9
CDR3 DNA: TGTGCCAGCAGCGTAGAGGAGAGCTCTGGAAACACCATATATTTT
CDR3 protein: CASSVEESSGNTIYF

CDR3 length: 16
clone size: .
D gene: .
J gene: TRBJ1-6
V gene: TRBV5-8
CDR3 DNA: TGTGCCAGCAGCCCGGTTATAGGGAGTTATAATTCACCCCTCCACTTT
CDR3 protein: CASSPVIGSYNSPLHF

CDR3 length: 13
clone size: .
D gene: .
J gene: TRBJ2-2
V gene: TRBV27
CDR3 DNA: TGTGCCAGCAGTTTATCGAGACTCGGGGAGCTGTTTTTT
CDR3 protein: CASSLSRLGELFF

CDR3 length: 14
clone size: .
D gene: TRBD2
J gene: TRBJ2-7
V gene: TRBV7-2
CDR3 DNA: TGTGCCAGCAGCTTAGTGCGGGGGGCCTACGAGCAGTACTTC
CDR3 protein: CASSLVRGAYEQYF

CDR3 length: 14
clone size: once
D gene: TRBD1
J gene: TRBJ1-5
V gene: TRBV19
CDR3 DNA: TGTGCCAGTAGTCAACAGGGGGCAAGTCAGCCCCAGCATTTT
CDR3 protein: CASSQQGASQPQHF

CDR3 length: 15
clone size: .
D gene: TRBD1
J gene: TRBJ2-3
V gene: TRBV5-1
CDR3 DNA: TGCGCCAGCAGCTTCTTAAGACAGGGATTAGATACGCAGTATTTT
CDR3 protein: CASSFLRQGLDTQYF

CDR3 length: 12
clone size: many
D gene: .
J gene: TRBJ2-5
V gene: TRBV6-1
CDR3 DNA: TGTGCCAGCAATTTCCCGGTAGAGACCCAGTACTTC
CDR3 protein: CASNFPVETQYF

CDR3 length: 13
clone size: .
D gene: .
J gene: TRBJ1-5
V gene: TRBV30
CDR3 DNA: TGTGCCTGGAGTCAGGGGAGCAATCAGCCCCAGCATTTT
CDR3 protein: CAWSQGSNQPQHF

CDR3 length: 16
clone size: .
D gene: TRBD2
J gene: TRBJ2-4
V gene: TRBV7-9
CDR3 DNA: TGTGCCAGCAGCTTAGGACTAGCGAGAGCCAAAAACATTCAGTACTTC
CDR3 protein: CASSLGLARAKNIQYF

CDR3 length: 14
clone size: .
D gene: .
J gene: TRBJ2-3
V gene: TRBV7-3
CDR3 DNA: TGTGCCAGCAGCCCGAGCGGTCCCCCCGAAACGCAGTATTTT
CDR3 protein: CASSPSGPPETQYF

CDR3 length: 15
clone size: few
D gene: .
J gene: TRBJ1-2
V gene: TRBV2
CDR3 DNA: TGTGCCAGCAGTGCCCCGACAGGACTTAACTATGGCTACACCTTC
CDR3 protein: CASSAPTGLNYGYTF

CDR3 length: 15
clone size: .
D gene: .
J gene: TRBJ1-1
V gene: TRBV4-1
CDR3 DNA: TGCGCCAGCAGCTTCTCGGGAGCCAAGAACACTGAAGCTTTCTTT
CDR3 protein: CASSFSGAKNTEAFF

CDR3 length: 15
clone size: .
D gene: TRBD1
J gene: TRBJ1-5
V gene: TRBV6-1
CDR3 DNA: TGTGCCAGCAGAATGGGACAGGGGCCCTCTCAGCCCCAGCATTTT
CDR3 protein: CASRMGQGPSQPQHF

CDR3 length: 13
clone size: .
D gene: .
J gene: TRBJ2-1
V gene: TRBV2
CDR3 DNA: TGTGCCAGCAGTGAAAACACCCTCAATGAGCAGTTCTTC
CDR3 protein: CASSENTLNEQFF

CDR3 length: 13
clone size: .
D gene: TRBD1
J gene: TRBJ1-1
V gene: TRBV27
CDR3 DNA: TGTGCCAGCCATCGACAGGGCATAACTGAAGCTTTCTTT
CDR3 protein: CASHRQGITEAFF